This T cell receptor beta chain emerged from a study of blood T cells in healthy people across ages. The CDR3 is made up of 17 amino acids. J lost 4 bases, V lost 0 bases, and 8 bases had no gene match. Germline V gene lookup returns CDR1 SGHRS and CDR2 YFSETQ. This clonotype was observed a few times. Next came a second PCR, run for about 7 to 12 cycles, which used a sample-barcoded 5' primer along with a J-beta primer mix. Carrying 12 random nucleotides, a template-switch adaptor labeled each individual cDNA molecule. TCRdb recomputed calls from the 5' RACE reads with MiXCR, one row per CDR3 protein. The sample includes hundreds of thousands of distinct CDR3 sequences, roughly 50% of them seen just once.

V gene TRBV5-1 combines with J gene TRBJ2-1, with 9 positions matching TRBD2. Sequencing was done on a sample of blood. The sequence came from a man between 25 and 39 years old in good health. DNA of the CDR3: TGCGCCAGCAGCTTGGCGGCTAGCGGGGTGCTGTACAATGAGCAGTTCTTC. It yields the protein CASSLAASGVLYNEQFF.